This is a list of T cell receptor beta chains from one sample in a study of T-cell reconstitution after alpha-beta-depleted transplantation in children. TCRdb fed the PCR reads into MiXCR, producing one record per CDR3 protein. This sample has 90,000 to 150,000 distinct CDR3 sequences, with roughly 23% found just once. The sequencing used PBMCs, mostly from graft donor cells, collected 180 days after TCRalphabeta/CD19-depleted stem cell transplant. These receptor sequences come from a male patient between 2 and 10 years old who had a stem cell transplant for chronic granulomatous disease, so the T cells may come from the graft donor. CDR3s include the opening cysteine and the closing phenylalanine or tryptophan. D genes are given only for firm matches. Size is omitted from some rows. Given values are once, few, many or a class for expanded clones.

j_gene	d_gene	v_gene	abundance	CDR3nt	CDR3aa
TRBJ2-3	-	TRBV18	-	TGTGCCAGCCCCCGGGGAGATACGCAGTATTTT	CASPRGDTQYF
TRBJ2-7	-	TRBV30	many	TGTGCCTGGGATCCGGGCCTTGGGCACGAGCAGTACTTC	CAWDPGLGHEQYF
TRBJ2-1	-	TRBV7-2	few	TGTGCCAGCAGCTCAGAGGGTACGGGCTGGAACAATGAGCAGTTCTTC	CASSSEGTGWNNEQFF
TRBJ2-7	-	TRBV10-3	few	TGTGCCATCAGTGCTACGGATCCCTACGAGCAGTACTTC	CAISATDPYEQYF
TRBJ2-3	TRBD2	TRBV12-3/TRBV12-4	-	TGTGCCAGCAGTTTACGACTAGCGGAGACCACAGATACGCAGTATTTT	CASSLRLAETTDTQYF
TRBJ1-1	TRBD1	TRBV12-3/TRBV12-4	many	TGTGCCAGCAGTAACTTAGGACAGGGGGAAGCTTTCTTT	CASSNLGQGEAFF
TRBJ2-7	TRBD1	TRBV20-1	many	TGCAGTGCTAGAGGACAGGGGCTGACCTACGAGCAGTACTTC	CSARGQGLTYEQYF
TRBJ2-1	-	TRBV7-8	-	TGTGCCAGCAGCTCTCAGCGGCTCTCCTACAATGAGCAGTTCTTC	CASSSQRLSYNEQFF
TRBJ2-1	-	TRBV5-5	-	TGTGCCAGCAGCCTCGGAAGAGGCGATGAGCAGTTCTTC	CASSLGRGDEQFF
TRBJ2-5	-	TRBV12-3/TRBV12-4	-	TGTGCCAGCAGTTTCGTCAGGGAGACCCAGTACTTC	CASSFVRETQYF
TRBJ1-5	-	TRBV27	few	TGTGCCAGCAGCGTATCGGTGGGGGGGGGGCCCCAGCATTTT	CASSVSVGGGPQHF
TRBJ2-7	TRBD1	TRBV6-5	-	TGTGCCAGCAGTTACTTAGGTGGGACAGGGCGTCACGAGCAGTACTTC	CASSYLGGTGRHEQYF
TRBJ1-1	-	TRBV20-1	many	TGCAGTGGGCACAGCCCGAACACTGAAGCTTTCTTT	CSGHSPNTEAFF
TRBJ2-3	TRBD2	TRBV20-1	many	TGCAGTGCTATAGGACTAGCGGGGGTTCCCACGCAGTATTTT	CSAIGLAGVPTQYF
TRBJ2-5	-	TRBV20-1	-	TGCAGTGCGTCAGCGTACCAAGAGACCCAGTACTTC	CSASAYQETQYF
TRBJ2-1	-	TRBV12-3/TRBV12-4	-	TGTGCCAGCAGTTCACGGACCCAGAGGGGCTACAATGAGCAGTTCTTC	CASSSRTQRGYNEQFF
TRBJ2-5	TRBD2	TRBV20-1	-	TGCAGTGCTATCTCTGCCGGGGGGTACCAAGAGACCCAGTACTTC	CSAISAGGYQETQYF
TRBJ1-5	-	TRBV7-9	many	TGTGCCAGCAGCTTAGTAGGGACCGAGCCCCAGCATTTT	CASSLVGTEPQHF
TRBJ1-2	-	TRBV15	-	TGTGCCACCAGCAGAGACGGAGGGTACTATGGCTACACCTTC	CATSRDGGYYGYTF
TRBJ2-1	TRBD2	TRBV20-1	many	TGCAGTGCTGAGCCCTACCTGGGGGAGGGGAGGTACAATGAGCAGTTCTTC	CSAEPYLGEGRYNEQFF
TRBJ2-5	-	TRBV5-1	few	TGCGCCAGCAGCTTGTCGGACACCCAAGAGACCCAGTACTTC	CASSLSDTQETQYF
TRBJ2-1	TRBD1	TRBV7-6	-	TGTGCCAGCAGCTTTCGGGGACAGGGGTACAATGAGCAGTTCTTC	CASSFRGQGYNEQFF
TRBJ2-1	-	TRBV20-1	-	TGCAGTGCCCCCCGGCAGGAGACCCGCAGGATCAATGAGCAGTTCTTC	CSAPRQETRRINEQFF
TRBJ2-1	-	TRBV7-2	many	TGTGCCAGCAGCTTACAGCCCTCGTACAATGAGCAGTTCTTC	CASSLQPSYNEQFF
TRBJ1-1	-	TRBV11-2	once	TGTGCCAGCAGCTACGGGACGGTGAACACTGAAGCTTTCTTT	CASSYGTVNTEAFF
TRBJ2-3	TRBD1	TRBV19	-	TGTGCCAGTAGTATGGGGACAGGGGGCGCAGATACGCAGTATTTT	CASSMGTGGADTQYF
TRBJ2-1	-	TRBV7-9	-	TGTGCCAGTAGTTTTAGTGCTGATGAGCAGTTCTTC	CASSFSADEQFF
TRBJ1-1	TRBD1	TRBV7-9	few	TGTGCCAGCAGCCCCAGCGGAGGACAGGGGAACACTGAAGCTTTCTTT	CASSPSGGQGNTEAFF
TRBJ1-3	TRBD1	TRBV12-3/TRBV12-4	-	TGTGCCAGCAGTTCCGGACAGGGGTCTGGAAACACCATATATTTT	CASSSGQGSGNTIYF
TRBJ1-1	-	TRBV20-1	many	TGCAGTGCTAGCCGGGACCCCTATGGAACTGAAGCTTTCTTT	CSASRDPYGTEAFF
TRBJ2-7	-	TRBV4-2	medium-sized	TGTGCCAGCAGCCATGCGGACGAGCAGTACTTC	CASSHADEQYF
TRBJ2-1	-	TRBV28	few	TGTGCCAGCAGTTTGCCCGGGGGTTCGGCCGGCAATGAGCAGTTCTTC	CASSLPGGSAGNEQFF
TRBJ2-3	-	TRBV6-1	-	TGTGCCAGCAGCCTAGTAGGGGGGTATTCCACAGATACGCAGTATTTT	CASSLVGGYSTDTQYF
TRBJ1-2	-	TRBV21-1	once	TGTGCCAGCAGCAAAAGGGAAGGGGGTCGAGGCTACACCTTC	CASSKREGGRGYTF
TRBJ1-1	-	TRBV7-8	many	TGTGCCAGCAGCTTAGGTGCGAACACTGAAGCTTTCTTT	CASSLGANTEAFF
TRBJ2-5	-	TRBV10-1	few	TGCGCCAGCAGTGAGTCGATAGGACACCCAACGGGTCGAGAGACCCAGTACTTC	CASSESIGHPTGRETQYF
TRBJ2-4	-	TRBV6-5	many	TGTGCCAGCAGTTACTCGAGAAGGGGGGAAAACATTCAGTACTTC	CASSYSRRGENIQYF
TRBJ1-1	-	TRBV29-1	many	TGCAGCGCCGGTGGAGGGGACACGGGCACTGAAGCTTTCTTT	CSAGGGDTGTEAFF
TRBJ2-5	-	TRBV24-1	-	TGTGCCACCAGTGATCCAGCCCGGACGACGGTCCAAGAGACCCAGTACTTC	CATSDPARTTVQETQYF
TRBJ2-5	TRBD2	TRBV7-2	many	TGTGCCAGCAGCTTAAGCGGGAGTGGGCTTGCAGAGACCCAGTACTTC	CASSLSGSGLAETQYF
TRBJ2-3	-	TRBV4-2	-	TGTGCCAGCAGCCAGGAAGAAGGAGGGGGGCGAAAAGATACGCAGTATTTT	CASSQEEGGGRKDTQYF